These T cell receptor beta chains were read from a single sample in a study of blood T cell repertoires in COVID-19. Sequencing was performed with immunoSEQ multiplex PCR; in TCRdb, only in-frame clones are kept and a portion is missing. The sample holds 200,000 to 300,000 clones; roughly 86% are singletons and the top ten take approximately 5.1%. The sequencing input was peripheral blood. The source of these receptors is a woman in her sixties or seventies with COVID-19, enrolled during active disease. The CDR3 runs from the conserved cysteine through the conserved F or W. The D gene is left open where the match is weak. For some rows the clone size is stated as once, few or many, or as a class when expanded; others skip it.

TGTGCCAGCAGTTACAGACAGGGCCTCTACAATGAGCAGTTCTTC	CASSYRQGLYNEQFF	TRBJ2-1	NA	TRBV7-9	TRBD1
TGTGCCAGCAGCCAACGACAGGGACAGGGGGATTCACCCCTCCACTTT	CASSQRQGQGDSPLHF	TRBJ1-6	NA	TRBV14	TRBD1
TGTGCCAGCAGCTATGGACTAGTCCAAGAGACCCAGTACTTC	CASSYGLVQETQYF	TRBJ2-5	NA	TRBV5-6	TRBD2
TGTGCCAGCAGTTCCTCCGGGACAGGCCATGAAAAACTGTTTTTT	CASSSSGTGHEKLFF	TRBJ1-4	NA	TRBV28	TRBD1
TGTGCCAGCAGCTTGGTTGGGAGGGCGAACACCGGGGAGCTGTTTTTT	CASSLVGRANTGELFF	TRBJ2-2	NA	TRBV5-4	TRBD2
TGTGCCAGCAGCCACCGGGACAGACCCTACGAGCAGTACTTC	CASSHRDRPYEQYF	TRBJ2-7	few	TRBV7-2	TRBD1
TGCAGTGCTAGACTATTGAGTGAGCAGTTCTTC	CSARLLSEQFF	TRBJ2-1	NA	TRBV20-1	NA
TGTGCCAGAAGCAAAGACAGGGGGCTGGGGGAAAAACTGTTTTTT	CARSKDRGLGEKLFF	TRBJ1-4	NA	TRBV5-3	TRBD1
TGTGCCAGCAGCTTCGGGGGGCCCGGGCCTGGAAACACCATATATTTT	CASSFGGPGPGNTIYF	TRBJ1-3	NA	TRBV7-9	NA
TGTGCCAGCAGCTTATCGGGTCGAGGAAACACCATATATTTT	CASSLSGRGNTIYF	TRBJ1-3	NA	TRBV7-8	NA
TGTGCCAGCAGCCCGGACAGAAGGAACACTGAAGCTTTCTTT	CASSPDRRNTEAFF	TRBJ1-1	few	TRBV5-4	NA
TGTGCCAGTAGTATCTCGGGAAGGGTAGACACTGAAGCTTTCTTT	CASSISGRVDTEAFF	TRBJ1-1	NA	TRBV19	NA
TGCGCCAGCGTTCTGATGGGCACGGAGACCCAGTACTTC	CASVLMGTETQYF	TRBJ2-5	NA	TRBV5-1	NA
TGTGCCAGCATTCACTCCCTTGGCTACGAGCAGTACTTC	CASIHSLGYEQYF	TRBJ2-7	NA	TRBV28	NA
TGTGCCAGCAGCTCCACAGGGGATCAGCCCCAGCATTTT	CASSSTGDQPQHF	TRBJ1-5	NA	TRBV7-9	TRBD1
TGTGCCAGCTCACCAACAGGGCTGGTCTATGGCTACACCTTC	CASSPTGLVYGYTF	TRBJ1-2	NA	TRBV18	NA